This TCR beta chain came from a study of T cell repertoires in cytomegalovirus infection. Study overall: Public TCR beta signature analysis indicated the presence of both CMV infection and matching HLA type. Overall study findings and caveats: Summed frequency of public TCR beta families distinguished CMV carriers with the relevant HLA. What dominated the ex vivo response were HLA-C-restricted CMV-specific TCR beta clonotypes.

V lost 5 bases and J 0 bases, leaving 12 bases between the germline ends. This CDR3 has 15 residues. Germline assignment: CDR1 SGHTA and CDR2 FQGNSA. This clonotype showed up many times. As yet, its antigen is unknown. TCRdb used MiXCR to reprocess the reads, holding one entry per CDR3 protein. Seen here are about 130,000 distinct CDR3 sequences, more than 20% observed once, and the top ten hold 30% to 40%. The origin of this receptor is a human donor in good health (CMV status not recorded). Some clones in this sample may be carry-over from other donors' samples. The sample taken for sequencing was PBMCs, sequenced either directly or after in vitro stimulation (not recorded which). This chain uses TRBV7-2 with TRBJ2-3, with a tentative D call TRBD1 (6 bases). CDR3 in amino acids: CASSLGQGSTDTQYF. As DNA, the CDR3 is TGTGCCAGCAGCCTGGGGCAGGGGAGCACAGATACGCAGTATTTT.